The T cell receptor beta chain described here comes from a study of neoadjuvant nivolumab and ipilimumab in lung cancer. The V and J ends lost 0 bases and 3 bases respectively, with 18 bases between them. The CDR3 is made up of 17 amino acids. In germline, CDR1 is SGHTA, CDR2 FQGNSA. The method was immunoSEQ multiplex PCR; TCRdb's version includes in-frame clones alone and lacks a portion of them. The data contain about 6,500 clones, roughly 84% of them singletons. Sequenced material: tumor tissue, taken after neoadjuvant nivolumab, alone or with ipilimumab, at or shortly before surgery. This TCR came from an adult with non-small cell lung cancer. The V call is TRBV7-2, the J call TRBJ2-7; either TRBD1 or TRBD2 may fit D (5 bases each). This chain's CDR3 is CASSLALQGKRVYEQYF. The DNA of the CDR3 is TGTGCCAGCAGCTTAGCGCTCCAGGGAAAGAGGGTCTACGAGCAGTACTTC.